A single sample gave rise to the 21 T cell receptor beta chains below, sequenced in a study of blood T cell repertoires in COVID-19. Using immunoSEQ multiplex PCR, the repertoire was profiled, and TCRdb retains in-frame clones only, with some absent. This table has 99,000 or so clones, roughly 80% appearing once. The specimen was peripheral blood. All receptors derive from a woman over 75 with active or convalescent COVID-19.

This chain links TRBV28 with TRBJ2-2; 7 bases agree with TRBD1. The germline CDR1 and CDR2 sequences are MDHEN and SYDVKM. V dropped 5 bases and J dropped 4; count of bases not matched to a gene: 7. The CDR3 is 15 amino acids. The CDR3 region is CASSAATGSTGELFF. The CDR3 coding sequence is TGTGCCAGCAGTGCGGCGACAGGGAGCACCGGGGAGCTGTTTTTT.

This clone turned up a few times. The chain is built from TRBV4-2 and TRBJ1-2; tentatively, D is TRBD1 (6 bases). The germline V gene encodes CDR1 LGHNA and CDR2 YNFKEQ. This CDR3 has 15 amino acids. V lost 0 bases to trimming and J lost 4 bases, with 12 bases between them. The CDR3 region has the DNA TGTGCCAGCAGCCAAGAATCAGGGGAAGGCTATGGCTACACCTTC. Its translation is CASSQESGEGYGYTF.

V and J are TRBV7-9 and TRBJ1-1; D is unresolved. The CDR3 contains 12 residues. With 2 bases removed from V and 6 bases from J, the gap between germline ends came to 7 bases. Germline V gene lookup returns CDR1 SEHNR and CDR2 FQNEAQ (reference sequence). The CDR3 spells CASSLMGAEAFF. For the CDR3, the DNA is TGTGCCAGCAGCTTAATGGGCGCTGAAGCTTTCTTT.

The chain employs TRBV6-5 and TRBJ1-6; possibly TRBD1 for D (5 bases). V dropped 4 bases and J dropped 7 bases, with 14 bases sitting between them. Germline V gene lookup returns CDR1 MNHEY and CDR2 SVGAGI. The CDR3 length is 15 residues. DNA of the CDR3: TGTGCCAGCAGTTTACAGGCGGTAGCAAATTCACCCCTCCACTTT. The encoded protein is CASSLQAVANSPLHF.

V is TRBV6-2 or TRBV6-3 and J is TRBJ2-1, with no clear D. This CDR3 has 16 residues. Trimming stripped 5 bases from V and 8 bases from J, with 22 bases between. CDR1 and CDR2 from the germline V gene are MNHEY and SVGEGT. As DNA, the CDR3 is TGTGCCAGCAGTCCCGGGTCGAGTAGACGAGATCATGAGCAGTTCTTC. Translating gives CASSPGSSRRDHEQFF.

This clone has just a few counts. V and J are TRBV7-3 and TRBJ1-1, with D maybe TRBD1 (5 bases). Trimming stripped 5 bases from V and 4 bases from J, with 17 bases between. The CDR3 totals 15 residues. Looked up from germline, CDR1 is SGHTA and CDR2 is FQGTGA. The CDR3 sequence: CASSKGRGRGTEAFF. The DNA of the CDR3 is TGTGCCAGCAGCAAGGGACGGGGGAGAGGCACTGAAGCTTTCTTT.

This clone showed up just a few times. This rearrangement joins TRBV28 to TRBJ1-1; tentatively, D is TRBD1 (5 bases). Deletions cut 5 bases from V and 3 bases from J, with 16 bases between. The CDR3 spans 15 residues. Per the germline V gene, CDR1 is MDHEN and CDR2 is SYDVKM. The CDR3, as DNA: TGTGCCAGCAGTCACTCCAGGGTTATGGACACTGAAGCTTTCTTT. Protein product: CASSHSRVMDTEAFF.

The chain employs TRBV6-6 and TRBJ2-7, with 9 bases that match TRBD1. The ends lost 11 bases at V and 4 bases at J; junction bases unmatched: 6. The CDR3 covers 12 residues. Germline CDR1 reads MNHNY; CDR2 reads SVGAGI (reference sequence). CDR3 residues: CAGGQGTYEQYF. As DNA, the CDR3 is TGTGCCGGCGGACAGGGGACTTACGAGCAGTACTTC.

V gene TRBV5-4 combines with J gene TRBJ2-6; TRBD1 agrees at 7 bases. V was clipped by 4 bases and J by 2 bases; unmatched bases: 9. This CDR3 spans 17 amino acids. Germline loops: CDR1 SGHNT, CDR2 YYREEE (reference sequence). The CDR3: CASSGGQPPAGANVLTF. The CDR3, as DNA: TGTGCCAGCAGCGGGGGACAGCCTCCAGCTGGGGCCAACGTCCTGACTTTC.

The CDR3, as DNA: TGTGCCAGCAGTGAATCAAGCGCAGGGGGCGCGGGTGGCTACACCTTC. This sequence encodes CASSESSAGGAGGYTF. The chain carries TRBV25-1 and TRBJ1-2; 8 bases fit TRBD1. CDR3 length: 16 amino acids. The trim removed 1 base at V and 7 bases at J, leaving 11 bases unmatched. Per germline, CDR1 MGHDK and CDR2 SYGVNS.

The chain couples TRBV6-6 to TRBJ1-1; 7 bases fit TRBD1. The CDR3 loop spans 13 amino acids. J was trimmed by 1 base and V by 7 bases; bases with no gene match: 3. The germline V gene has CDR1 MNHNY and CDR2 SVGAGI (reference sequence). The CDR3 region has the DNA TGTGCCAGCAAACAGGGGAGGAACACTGAAGCTTTCTTT. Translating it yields CASKQGRNTEAFF.

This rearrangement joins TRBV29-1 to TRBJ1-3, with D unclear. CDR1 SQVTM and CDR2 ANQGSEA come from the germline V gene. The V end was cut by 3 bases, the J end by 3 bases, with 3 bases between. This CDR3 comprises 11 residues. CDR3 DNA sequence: TGCAGCGTTGAGTATGGAAACACCATATATTTT. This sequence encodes CSVEYGNTIYF.

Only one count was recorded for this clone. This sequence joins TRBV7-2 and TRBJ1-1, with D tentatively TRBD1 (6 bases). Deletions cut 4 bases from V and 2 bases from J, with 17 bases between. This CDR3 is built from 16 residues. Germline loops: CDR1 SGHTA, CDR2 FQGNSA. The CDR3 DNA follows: TGTGCCAGCAGCTCCGGGACACCGAGGGTCAACACTGAAGCTTTCTTT. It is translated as CASSSGTPRVNTEAFF.

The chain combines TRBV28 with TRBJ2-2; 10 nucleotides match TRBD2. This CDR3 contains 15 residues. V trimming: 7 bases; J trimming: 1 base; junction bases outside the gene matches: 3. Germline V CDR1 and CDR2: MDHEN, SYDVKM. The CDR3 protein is CASTLAGVNTGELFF. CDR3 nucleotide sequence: TGTGCCAGCACTCTAGCGGGGGTGAACACCGGGGAGCTGTTTTTT.

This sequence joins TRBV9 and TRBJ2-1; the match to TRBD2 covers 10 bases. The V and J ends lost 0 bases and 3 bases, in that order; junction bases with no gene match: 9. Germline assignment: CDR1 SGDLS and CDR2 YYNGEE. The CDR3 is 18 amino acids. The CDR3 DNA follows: TGTGCCAGCAGCGTAGGTCTAGCGGGGGCCCAAATCTACAATGAGCAGTTCTTC. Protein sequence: CASSVGLAGAQIYNEQFF. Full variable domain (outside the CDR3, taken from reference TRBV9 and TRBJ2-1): DSGVTQTPKHLITATGQRVTLRCSPRSGDLSVYWYQQSLDQGLQFLIQYYNGEERAKGNILERFSAQQFPDLHSELNLSSLELGDSALYFCASSVGLAGAQIYNEQFFGPGTRLTVL.

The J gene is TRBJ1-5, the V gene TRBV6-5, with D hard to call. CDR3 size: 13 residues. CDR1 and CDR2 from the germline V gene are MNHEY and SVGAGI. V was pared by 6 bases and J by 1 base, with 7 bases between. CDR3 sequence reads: CASRPGSNQPQHF. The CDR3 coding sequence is TGTGCCAGCAGACCGGGGAGCAATCAGCCCCAGCATTTT.

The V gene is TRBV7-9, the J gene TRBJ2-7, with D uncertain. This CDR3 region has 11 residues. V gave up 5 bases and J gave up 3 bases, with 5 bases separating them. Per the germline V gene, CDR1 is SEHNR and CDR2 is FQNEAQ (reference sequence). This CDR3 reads CASSPVYEQYF. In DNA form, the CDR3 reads TGTGCCAGCAGCCCCGTCTACGAGCAGTACTTC.

The CDR3 here is CASKYAGDGEKLFF. CDR3 DNA: TGTGCCAGCAAGTACGCGGGAGATGGTGAAAAACTGTTTTTT. This chain joins TRBV7-8 and TRBJ1-4, with unresolved D. Trimming left V 7 bases short and J 7 bases short, with 16 bases between. The CDR3 contains 14 residues. From germline, CDR1 is SGHVS and CDR2 FQNEAQ.

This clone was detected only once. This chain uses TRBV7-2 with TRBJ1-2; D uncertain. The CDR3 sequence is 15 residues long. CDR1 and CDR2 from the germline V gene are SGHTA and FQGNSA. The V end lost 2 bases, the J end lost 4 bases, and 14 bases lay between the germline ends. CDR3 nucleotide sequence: TGTGCCAGCAGCTTACAGGCAGATCCTTCCTATGGCTACACCTTC. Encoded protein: CASSLQADPSYGYTF. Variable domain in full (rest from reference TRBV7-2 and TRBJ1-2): GAGVSQSPSNKVTEKGKDVELRCDPISGHTALYWYRQSLGQGLEFLIYFQGNSAPDKSGLPSDRFSAERTGGSVSTLTIQRTQQEDSAVYLCASSLQADPSYGYTFGSGTRLTVV.

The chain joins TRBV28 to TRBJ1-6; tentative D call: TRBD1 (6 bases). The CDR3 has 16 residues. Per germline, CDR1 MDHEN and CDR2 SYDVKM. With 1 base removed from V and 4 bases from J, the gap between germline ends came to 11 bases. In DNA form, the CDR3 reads TGTGCCAGCAGTTTATCCCAGGGGAGATATAATTCACCCCTCCACTTT. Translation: CASSLSQGRYNSPLHF.

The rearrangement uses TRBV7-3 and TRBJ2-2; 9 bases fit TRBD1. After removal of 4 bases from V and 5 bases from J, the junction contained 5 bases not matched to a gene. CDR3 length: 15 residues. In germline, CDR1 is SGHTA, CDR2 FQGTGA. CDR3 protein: CASSSGDRETGELFF. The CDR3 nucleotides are TGTGCCAGCAGCTCAGGGGACAGGGAAACCGGGGAGCTGTTTTTT.